One and the same sample provided the 23 T cell receptor beta chains below, sequenced in a study of response to subunit inactivated influenza vaccine. TCRdb re-analysed the RT-PCR reads in MiXCR, keeping a single row per CDR3 protein. Of about 570,000 distinct CDR3 sequences detected, about 11% appear once; the ten largest clones hold approximately 11%. This sample also appeared in a second study, on T cells expressing NK-cell markers. That work contributes: With UMIs, 5'RACE template switching was used to make TCR beta cDNA.

The starting material was PBMCs from blood, obtained on the day of vaccination. The receptors here all came from a man between 50 and 59 years old who received an inactivated influenza vaccine.

This clonotype came up many times. This sequence joins TRBV20-1 and TRBJ2-4; D gene ambiguous. V lost 5 bases, J lost 2 bases, and 10 bases lay in between. This CDR3 has 13 residues. Germline CDR1 DFQATT, CDR2 SNEGSKA (reference sequence). CDR3 amino acids: CSAGVVSKNIQYF. CDR3 sequence (DNA): TGCAGTGCTGGGGTGGTATCCAAAAACATTCAGTACTTC.

In this sample, this clonotype turned up a few times. The chain has TRBV27 and TRBJ2-1; 15 nucleotides align to TRBD2. The ends lost 5 bases at V and 7 bases at J; junction bases unmatched: 3. CDR3 length equals 15 residues. The germline V gene has CDR1 MNHEY and CDR2 SMNVEV (reference sequence). CDR3 amino acids: CASSPGTSGGNEQFF. The CDR3 region has the DNA TGTGCCAGCAGTCCCGGGACTAGCGGGGGGAATGAGCAGTTCTTC.

This clonotype was seen repeatedly, ten times or more. This chain connects TRBV7-6 to TRBJ1-1; D is unresolved. This CDR3 contains 15 residues. Looked up from germline, CDR1 is SGHVS and CDR2 is FNYEAQ. Between the trimmed V and J ends, which lost 1 base and 1 base, there was a span of 10 bases. The CDR3 here is CASSLGAVPNTEAFF. The DNA for the CDR3 is TGTGCCAGCAGCTTAGGTGCAGTACCGAACACTGAAGCTTTCTTT.

The CDR3 sequence: CASSFRAGGPQSSYNEQFF. DNA for the CDR3: TGTGCCAGCAGCTTCCGAGCGGGAGGGCCTCAGAGCTCCTACAATGAGCAGTTCTTC. The chain is built from TRBV11-2 and TRBJ2-1; 10 bases fit TRBD2. V lost 3 bases, J lost 0 bases, and 11 bases stayed unmatched. The CDR3 consists of 19 residues. Per the germline V gene, CDR1 is SGHAT and CDR2 is FQNNGV.

In this sample, this clonotype turned up many times. The chain carries TRBV5-1 and TRBJ2-7; D ambiguous. Germline-derived CDR1 and CDR2 are SGHRS and YFSETQ. V was pared by 3 bases and J by 6 bases, with 7 bases between. CDR3 size: 11 residues. CDR3 region: CASSYLSEQYF. The CDR3 DNA reads as TGCGCCAGCAGCTATTTATCCGAGCAGTACTTC.

This clonotype was found a few times. The rearrangement links TRBV20-1 to TRBJ2-5; a possible D gene is TRBD2 (6 bases). Germline lookup yields CDR1 DFQATT and CDR2 SNEGSKA (reference sequence). V lost 5 bases and J lost 9, with 13 bases in between. The CDR3 is 11 amino acids. The CDR3 loop reads CSAVIWGAQYF. The CDR3, as DNA: TGCAGTGCTGTAATTTGGGGGGCCCAGTACTTC.

The chain joins TRBV2 to TRBJ1-5; D possibly corresponds to TRBD1 (6 bases). V gave up 7 bases and J gave up 6 bases, with 19 bases separating them. The germline CDR1 and CDR2 sequences are SNHLY and FYNNEI. The CDR3 extends over 15 amino acids. The CDR3 sequence: CASTALQGKGQPQHF. In nucleotides, the CDR3 is TGTGCCAGCACAGCTCTCCAGGGGAAAGGTCAGCCCCAGCATTTT.

This clonotype was recorded many times. The chain carries TRBV7-2 and TRBJ2-2; 16 bases are a match to TRBD2. In germline, CDR1 is SGHTA, CDR2 FQGNSA. V shed 9 bases and J 8 bases; nucleotides not matched to a gene: 6. CDR3 length: 15 amino acids. CDR3 nucleotide sequence: TGTGCCAGTGAACCGGGACTAGCGGGAGGGGGGGAGCTGTTTTTT. Its protein is CASEPGLAGGGELFF. Using reference TRBV7-2 and TRBJ2-2 for the parts outside the CDR3, the full variable domain is GAGVSQSPSNKVTEKGKDVELRCDPISGHTALYWYRQSLGQGLEFLIYFQGNSAPDKSGLPSDRFSAERTGGSVSTLTIQRTQQEDSAVYLCASEPGLAGGGELFFGEGSRLTVL.

This rearrangement joins TRBV29-1 to TRBJ2-5; TRBD2 agrees at 11 bases. This CDR3 comprises 15 residues. The germline V gene has CDR1 SQVTM and CDR2 ANQGSEA. V lost 7 bases, J lost 1 base, and 8 bases stayed unmatched. CDR3 in amino acids: CSARGLAGSQETQYF. The CDR3 coding sequence is TGCAGCGCCCGCGGACTAGCGGGTTCCCAAGAGACCCAGTACTTC.

This clonotype was seen more than once but under ten times. The chain employs TRBV24-1 and TRBJ2-3; TRBD2 is a possible D gene (6 bases). The V and J ends lost 10 bases and 3 bases respectively, with 10 bases between them. Germline loops: CDR1 KGHDR, CDR2 SFDVKD. The length of the CDR3 is 12 residues. The CDR3 region has the DNA TGTGCCACGTCACTAGCTACAGATACGCAGTATTTT. Its protein product is CATSLATDTQYF.

The chain carries TRBV10-3 and TRBJ2-7; D gene unclear. CDR3 length: 14 residues. The germline V and J ends were trimmed by 8 bases and 3 bases, with 17 bases remaining between them. The germline V gene has CDR1 ENHRY and CDR2 SYGVKD. CDR3 protein: CAIVSPPGRYEQYF. The CDR3, as DNA: TGTGCCATCGTTTCTCCACCCGGTCGCTACGAGCAGTACTTC.

The chain recombines TRBV7-2 with TRBJ2-6; D remains ambiguous. Germline V gives CDR1 SGHTA, CDR2 FQGNSA. This CDR3 spans 17 amino acids. The germline V and J ends were trimmed by 5 bases and 0 bases, with 14 bases remaining between them. In DNA, the CDR3 is TGTGCCAGCAGCCGATCCGGGCTTTTCTCTGGGGCCAACGTCCTGACTTTC. Translated: CASSRSGLFSGANVLTF.

This clonotype was picked up a small number of times. A much larger clone sits a single nucleotide away, making a read error possible. The gene calls are TRBV5-1 and TRBJ2-7; 9 bases map to TRBD1. This CDR3 is built from 13 residues. V lost 4 bases, J lost 3 bases, and 2 bases stayed unmatched. CDR1 is SGHRS and CDR2 is YFSETQ in the germline V gene. In nucleotides, the CDR3 is TGCGCCAGCAGCGAGGACAGGGGCTACGAGCAGTACTTC. Its translation is CASSEDRGYEQYF.

This chain connects TRBV27 to TRBJ2-3, with D possibly called TRBD1 or TRBD2 (6 bases each). The CDR3 runs to 15 residues. V was clipped by 4 bases and J by 2 bases, with 13 bases between them. Germline CDR1 and CDR2: MNHEY and SMNVEV (reference sequence). The CDR3 DNA reads TGTGCCAGCAGTTCCCTAGGGGGGCTCACAGATACGCAGTATTTT. This sequence encodes CASSSLGGLTDTQYF.

The chain uses TRBV5-1 and TRBJ2-1, with 10 bases aligning to TRBD2. Germline V gene lookup returns CDR1 SGHRS and CDR2 YFSETQ. This CDR3 contains 15 residues. J gave up 8 bases and V 4 bases, and 9 bases lay outside the gene matches. For the CDR3, the DNA is TGCGCCAGCAGCCCACCGGGACTAGCGTTCGATGAGCAGTTCTTC. Translated, it gives CASSPPGLAFDEQFF.

The rearrangement joins TRBV3-1 to TRBJ2-2; no firm D call. Trimming removed 2 bases from V and 1 base from J, with 2 bases in between. The CDR3 totals 13 residues. Germline V gives CDR1 LGHDT, CDR2 YNNKEL (reference sequence). The CDR3 coding sequence is TGTGCCAGCAGCCAACAGAACACCGGGGAGCTGTTTTTT. It yields the protein CASSQQNTGELFF.

This clonotype was found a few times. The J gene is TRBJ2-3, the V gene TRBV7-3; TRBD2 matches at 11 bases. V trimming: 1 base; J trimming: 5 bases; junction bases outside the gene matches: 11. The CDR3 is 18 residues long. The germline gives CDR1 SGHTA, CDR2 FQGTGA. CDR3 loop: CASSLNGAGTSGLDTQYF. The CDR3 bases are TGTGCCAGCAGCTTAAATGGAGCCGGGACTAGCGGATTAGATACGCAGTATTTT.

This clonotype appeared a few times. Written as DNA, the CDR3 is TGTGCCAGCAGCTTAAGTTGGGCCCAGGGGCCCCAGCATTTT. Translated, it gives CASSLSWAQGPQHF. The chain uses TRBV7-2 and TRBJ1-5; weak D call: TRBD1 (5 bases). The V end lost 2 bases, the J end lost 9 bases, and 14 bases lay between the germline ends. Germline values: CDR1 SGHTA, CDR2 FQGNSA. This CDR3 spans 14 amino acids.

This clonotype appeared a few times. The chain couples TRBV20-1 to TRBJ2-5, with 10 bases that match TRBD2. Per the germline V gene, CDR1 is DFQATT and CDR2 is SNEGSKA (reference sequence). Trimming took 0 bases from V and 5 from J; bases not matched to a gene: 15. The CDR3 is 18 amino acids. CDR3 loop: CSARDHWLAGAKGETQYF. DNA for the CDR3: TGCAGTGCTAGAGATCATTGGCTAGCGGGGGCTAAGGGGGAGACCCAGTACTTC.

This clonotype was detected only a few times. The chain couples TRBV20-1 to TRBJ2-7; 8 nucleotides match TRBD1. The germline V gene encodes CDR1 DFQATT and CDR2 SNEGSKA (reference sequence). V trimming: 5 bases; J trimming: 4 bases; junction bases outside the gene matches: 4. The CDR3 extends over 12 amino acids. The CDR3 here is CSAHGQGYEQYF. In DNA form, the CDR3 reads TGCAGTGCTCATGGACAGGGTTACGAGCAGTACTTC.

Only one count was recorded for this clonotype. The chain is built from TRBV20-1 and TRBJ2-3; D may match TRBD1 or TRBD2 (5 bases each). The germline V gene has CDR1 DFQATT and CDR2 SNEGSKA (reference sequence). The V gene lost 5 bases and the J gene lost 1 base, with 13 bases spanning the gap. The CDR3 covers 14 residues. This CDR3 reads CSAPGGTGTDTQYF. The CDR3 region has the DNA TGCAGTGCTCCGGGTGGGACGGGCACAGATACGCAGTATTTT.

The table lists this clonotype with a few counts. The rearrangement joins TRBV7-2 to TRBJ1-5; the D is unclear. Germline V gene sequence: CDR1 SGHTA, CDR2 FQGNSA. The CDR3 sequence is 13 residues long. The V and J ends lost 5 bases and 4 bases respectively, with 9 bases between them. CDR3 nucleotides: TGTGCCAGCAGCATAGATACAAATCAGCCCCAGCATTTT. This codes for CASSIDTNQPQHF.

Only a few counts were recorded for this clonotype. The chain recombines TRBV4-1 with TRBJ2-4; TRBD2 is a possible D gene (5 bases). This CDR3 is built from 15 residues. V gave up 0 bases and J gave up 4 bases, with 10 bases separating them. Per germline, CDR1 MGHRA and CDR2 YSYEKL. In nucleotides, the CDR3 is TGCGCCAGCAGCCAAGATGGGTCGGGGAAAAACATTCAGTACTTC. Protein product: CASSQDGSGKNIQYF.